This TCR beta chain was found in a study of shared clonotypes between healthy human individuals. Assay execution took place at the deep level. TCRdb's copy holds only in-frame clones and misses some; the assay was immunoSEQ multiplex PCR. The sample lists around 580,000 clones; roughly 98% were seen once. Naive CD8 cells were CD45RO-negative, positively selected for CCR7, excluding terminally differentiated effector memory CD45RA+ cells. The study's findings and limits: What rarefaction showed was incomplete sorted-subset sequencing despite large depth.

In regard to this clone: Its antigen remains unidentified.

Trimming at V came to 10 bases and at J to 0 bases, leaving 10 bases not matched to a gene. CDR1 SNHLY and CDR2 FYNNEI come from the germline V gene. There are 15 residues in the CDR3. The TCR sequence derives from a man aged 25-40 years in good health. Sequencing input: naive CD8+ T cells sorted from blood. The chain uses TRBV2 and TRBJ2-7; 9 bases map to TRBD2. The CDR3 coding sequence is TGTGCCATCCACTTTAGCGGGAGAGTCTCCTACGAGCAGTACTTC. It codes for CAIHFSGRVSYEQYF.